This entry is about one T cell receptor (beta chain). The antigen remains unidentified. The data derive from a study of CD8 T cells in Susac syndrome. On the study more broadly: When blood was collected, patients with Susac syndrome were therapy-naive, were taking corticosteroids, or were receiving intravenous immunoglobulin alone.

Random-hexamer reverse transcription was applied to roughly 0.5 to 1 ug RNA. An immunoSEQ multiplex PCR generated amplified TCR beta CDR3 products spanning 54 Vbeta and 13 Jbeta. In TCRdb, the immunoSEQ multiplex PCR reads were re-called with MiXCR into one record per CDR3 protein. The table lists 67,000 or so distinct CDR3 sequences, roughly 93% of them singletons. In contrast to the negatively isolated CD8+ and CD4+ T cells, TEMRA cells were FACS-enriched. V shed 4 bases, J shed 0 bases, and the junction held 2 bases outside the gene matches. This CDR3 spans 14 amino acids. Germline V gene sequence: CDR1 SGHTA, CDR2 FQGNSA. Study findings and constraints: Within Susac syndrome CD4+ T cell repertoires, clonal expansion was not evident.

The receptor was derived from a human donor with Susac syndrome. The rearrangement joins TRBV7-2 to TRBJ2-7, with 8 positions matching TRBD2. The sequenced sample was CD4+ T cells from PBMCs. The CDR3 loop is CASSSRGVSYEQYF. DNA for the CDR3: TGTGCCAGCAGCTCGCGGGGGGTCTCCTACGAGCAGTACTTC.